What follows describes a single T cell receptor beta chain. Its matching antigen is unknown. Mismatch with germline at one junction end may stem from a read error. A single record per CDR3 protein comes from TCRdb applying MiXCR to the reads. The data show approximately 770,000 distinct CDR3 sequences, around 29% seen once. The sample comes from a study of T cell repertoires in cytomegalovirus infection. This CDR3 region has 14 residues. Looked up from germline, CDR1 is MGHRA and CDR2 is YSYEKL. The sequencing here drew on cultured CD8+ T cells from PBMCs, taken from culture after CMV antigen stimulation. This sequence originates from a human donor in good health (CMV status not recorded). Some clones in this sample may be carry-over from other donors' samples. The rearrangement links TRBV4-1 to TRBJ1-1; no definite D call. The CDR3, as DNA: TGTGCCAGCAGCCAAGATCAAACAAACACTGAAGCTTTCTTT. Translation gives CASSQDQTNTEAFF.